The present T cell receptor (beta chain) was sequenced within a study of monozygotic twins with inflammatory bowel disease. Phlebotomy per donor yielded a single 2.5 ml blood sample. Blood samples, whole and unsorted for T cells, yielded the isolated total RNA. Study observations and caveats: Relative clonotype sharing with others was diminished in IBD patients versus healthy twins, particularly with disease activity.

As to this clonotype: The antigen is unknown.

Germline V gene data show CDR1 as SGHTA and CDR2 as FQGTGA. The CDR3 consists of 16 residues. No DNA is given; TCRdb re-called the 5' RACE reads and lists each CDR3 protein once. The sample's table shows fewer than 200,000 distinct CDR3 sequences. The specimen was blood. This chain links TRBV7-3 with TRBJ2-4. The TCR comes from a human donor with ulcerative colitis or Crohn's disease, or a healthy co-twin of an affected twin (not recorded which). This CDR3 is CASSSEPHSAKNIQYF.